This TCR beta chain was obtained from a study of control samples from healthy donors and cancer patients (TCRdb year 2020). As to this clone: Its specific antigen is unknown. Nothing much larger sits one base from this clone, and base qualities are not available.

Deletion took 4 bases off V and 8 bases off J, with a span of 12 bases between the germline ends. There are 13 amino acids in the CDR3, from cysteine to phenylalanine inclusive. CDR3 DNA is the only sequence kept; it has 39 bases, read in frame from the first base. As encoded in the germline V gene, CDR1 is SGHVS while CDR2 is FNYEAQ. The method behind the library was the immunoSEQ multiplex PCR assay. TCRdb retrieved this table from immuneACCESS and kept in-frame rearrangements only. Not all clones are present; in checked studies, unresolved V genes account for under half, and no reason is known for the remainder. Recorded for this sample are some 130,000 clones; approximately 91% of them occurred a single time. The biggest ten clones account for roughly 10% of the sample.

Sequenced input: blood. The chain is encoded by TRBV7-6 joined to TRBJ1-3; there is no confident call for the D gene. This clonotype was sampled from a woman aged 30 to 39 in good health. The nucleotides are TGTGCCAGCAGCTATGCTATTGTAGACACCATATATTTT. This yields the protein CASSYAIVDTIYF.